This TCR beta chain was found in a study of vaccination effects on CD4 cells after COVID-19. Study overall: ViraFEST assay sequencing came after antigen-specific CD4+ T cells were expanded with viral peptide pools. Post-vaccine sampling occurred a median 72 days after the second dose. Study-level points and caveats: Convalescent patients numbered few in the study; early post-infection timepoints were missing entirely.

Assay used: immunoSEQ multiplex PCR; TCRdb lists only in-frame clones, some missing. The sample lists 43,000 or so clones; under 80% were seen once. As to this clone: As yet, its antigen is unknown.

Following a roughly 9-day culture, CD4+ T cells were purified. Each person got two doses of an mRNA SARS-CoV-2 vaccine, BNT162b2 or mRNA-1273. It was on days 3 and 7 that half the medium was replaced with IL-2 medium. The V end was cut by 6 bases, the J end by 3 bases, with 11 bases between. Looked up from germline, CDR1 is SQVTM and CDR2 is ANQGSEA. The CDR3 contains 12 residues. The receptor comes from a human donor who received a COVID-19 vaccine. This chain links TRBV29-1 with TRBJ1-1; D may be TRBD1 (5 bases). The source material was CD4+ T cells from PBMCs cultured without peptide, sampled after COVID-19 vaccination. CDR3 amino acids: CSVDPRDTEAFF. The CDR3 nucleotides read TGCAGCGTAGATCCCAGGGACACTGAAGCTTTCTTT.